This paragraph covers one TCR beta chain sequence. Its specificity is unknown. The data were taken from a study of blood T cells in healthy people across ages. General observations from the study: CMV status of donors was unknown, possibly confounding expanded clonotype changes.

A second PCR of 7 to 11 cycles used a sample-barcoded 5' primer and a J-beta primer mix. Every molecule of cDNA carried a tag from a template-switch adaptor with 12 random nucleotides. Paired-end reads containing CDR3 totaled no fewer than 2.5 million for each sample. In TCRdb, the 5' RACE reads were re-called with MiXCR into one record per CDR3 protein. The table lists about 1.7 million distinct CDR3 sequences, under 30% of them singletons, with about 7.7% in the top ten. The CDR3 totals 13 residues. CDR1 is SEHNR, CDR2 FQNEAQ, per germline (reference sequence). With 3 bases removed from V and 4 bases from J, the gap between germline ends came to 9 bases.

Material for sequencing was blood. The chain carries TRBV7-9 and TRBJ2-5; no reliable D call. The origin of this receptor is a woman between 25 and 40 years old in good health. Here the CDR3 reads CASSFYDRETQYF. In nucleotides, the CDR3 is TGTGCCAGCAGCTTTTACGACCGAGAGACCCAGTACTTC.